A single T cell receptor (beta chain) is shown here with its context. This specimen belongs to a study of technical replicates of blood from several donors. Germline V gives CDR1 LNHNV, CDR2 YYDKDF (reference sequence). There are 15 residues in the CDR3. The ends lost 4 bases at V and 3 bases at J; junction bases unmatched: 6. The table came from immunoSEQ multiplex PCR; TCRdb's copy has only in-frame clones and leaves some out. Of about 56,000 clones in the sample, roughly 95% were seen once. The source is a human donor in good health. Some clones in this sample may be carry-over from other donors' samples. The chain uses TRBV15 and TRBJ1-1; 9 nucleotides align to TRBD1. The sample taken for sequencing was PBMCs. CDR3 DNA: TGTGCCACCAGCACTTGGACAGGGGTGTACACTGAAGCTTTCTTT. This sequence encodes CATSTWTGVYTEAFF. Using reference TRBV15 and TRBJ1-1 for the parts outside the CDR3, the full variable domain is DAMVIQNPRYQVTQFGKPVTLSCSQTLNHNVMYWYQQKSSQAPKLLFHYYDKDFNNEADTPDNFQSRRPNTSFCFLDIRSPGLGDTAMYLCATSTWTGVYTEAFFGQGTRLTVV.